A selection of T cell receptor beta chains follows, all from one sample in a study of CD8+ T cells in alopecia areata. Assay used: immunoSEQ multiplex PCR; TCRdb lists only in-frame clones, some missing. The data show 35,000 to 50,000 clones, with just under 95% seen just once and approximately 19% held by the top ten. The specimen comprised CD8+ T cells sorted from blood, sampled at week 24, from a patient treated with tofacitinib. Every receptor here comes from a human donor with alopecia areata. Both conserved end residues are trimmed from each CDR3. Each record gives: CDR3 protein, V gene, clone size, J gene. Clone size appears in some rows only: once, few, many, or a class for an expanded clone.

ASSHPGQRSSYNEQF	TRBV4-1	NA	TRBJ2-1
ASSPGGSYEQY	TRBV25-1	once	TRBJ2-7
ASSSQRPNTGELF	TRBV7-4	NA	TRBJ2-2
ASSQGGGAGETQY	TRBV4-1	NA	TRBJ2-5
ASSTGVTNEKLF	TRBV7-8	NA	TRBJ1-4
ASSPGSWDYEQY	TRBV27	NA	TRBJ2-7
ASSPTSGDAYEQY	TRBV11-2	NA	TRBJ2-7
AWSVGTSYTGELF	TRBV30	NA	TRBJ2-2
ASSDLPGTQY	TRBV7-8	NA	TRBJ2-5
ASSLNTGEDEQY	TRBV28	few	TRBJ2-7
ASSLLAGGKETQY	TRBV19	NA	TRBJ2-5
ASSAMTSGDTDTQY	TRBV6-4	NA	TRBJ2-3
SVEGGMGSRESYEQY	TRBV29-1	NA	TRBJ2-7
ASGTGLVNYGYT	TRBV7-9	NA	TRBJ1-2
ASSFRGIYNEQF	TRBV28	NA	TRBJ2-1
ASSPQGVMAEAF	TRBV7-9	NA	TRBJ1-1
ASSVSGTVNTEAF	TRBV27	NA	TRBJ1-1
SVDLGGGPGANVLT	TRBV29-1	NA	TRBJ2-6
ASSPWAGRTDTQY	TRBV27	NA	TRBJ2-3
ASSLQGWGQPQH	TRBV27	NA	TRBJ1-5
ASSLTGGTTGELF	TRBV6-6	NA	TRBJ2-2
AIQGFSYEQY	TRBV10-3	NA	TRBJ2-7
ASSGLAGGPETQY	TRBV6-1	NA	TRBJ2-5
ASSSGQGPRETQY	TRBV28	NA	TRBJ2-5
ASSLLSRDSYNEQF	TRBV28	NA	TRBJ2-1
ASSLVGEGEQF	TRBV5-4	NA	TRBJ2-1
ASSFPSGELF	TRBV28	NA	TRBJ2-2
ASSFGTFEQY	TRBV28	NA	TRBJ2-7
ASSLTGGQETQY	TRBV13	NA	TRBJ2-5